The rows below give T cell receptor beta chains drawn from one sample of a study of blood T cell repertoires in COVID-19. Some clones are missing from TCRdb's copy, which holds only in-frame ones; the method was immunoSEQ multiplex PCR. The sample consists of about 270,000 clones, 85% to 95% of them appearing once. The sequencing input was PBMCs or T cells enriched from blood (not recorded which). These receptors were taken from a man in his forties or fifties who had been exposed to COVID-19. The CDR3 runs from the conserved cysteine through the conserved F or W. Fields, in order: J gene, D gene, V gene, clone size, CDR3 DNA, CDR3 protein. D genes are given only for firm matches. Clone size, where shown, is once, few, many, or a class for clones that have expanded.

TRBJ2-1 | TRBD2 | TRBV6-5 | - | TGTGCCAGCAGTTACACGTTGGCTAGCGGGAGAAAGGAGCAGTTCTTC | CASSYTLASGRKEQFF
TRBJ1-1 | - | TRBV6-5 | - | TGTGCCAGCAGTTACTCTAGCGTGAACACTGAAGCTTTCTTT | CASSYSSVNTEAFF
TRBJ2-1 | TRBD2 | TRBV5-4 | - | TGTGCCAGCAGAGACGGACTAGCGGGGGGCGCTAATGATCAGCAGTTCTTC | CASRDGLAGGANDQQFF
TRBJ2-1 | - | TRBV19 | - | TGTGCCAGTAGTATAAAGTCACAGGGTCCCTACAATGAGCAGTTCTTC | CASSIKSQGPYNEQFF
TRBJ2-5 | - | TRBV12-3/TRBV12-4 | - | TGTGCCAGCAGTCGCAGGGGAACCCAGTACTTC | CASSRRGTQYF
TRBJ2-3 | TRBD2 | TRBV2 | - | TGTGCCAGCAGTGAAGCGCGAGGCGGGAGGAACACAGATACGCAGTATTTT | CASSEARGGRNTDTQYF
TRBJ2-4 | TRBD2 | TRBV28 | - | TGTGCCAGCAGTAGTGGACTAGCGGGAGGAATAGCCAAAAACATTCAGTACTTC | CASSSGLAGGIAKNIQYF
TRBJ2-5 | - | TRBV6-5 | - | TGTGCCAGCAGTTACGCGAGTACAGGGCCTTTAGAGACCCAGTACTTC | CASSYASTGPLETQYF
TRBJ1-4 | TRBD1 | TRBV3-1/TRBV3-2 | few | TGTGCCAGCAGCCAATACGACAGGGCACACGAAAAACTGTTTTTT | CASSQYDRAHEKLFF
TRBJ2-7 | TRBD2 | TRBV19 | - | TGTGCCAGCAAACTAGCGGGAGGGACTTACGAGCAGTACTTC | CASKLAGGTYEQYF
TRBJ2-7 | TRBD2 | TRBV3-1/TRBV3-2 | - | TGTGCCAGCAGCCTCACTAGCGGGAGCCGCTACGAGCAGTACTTC | CASSLTSGSRYEQYF
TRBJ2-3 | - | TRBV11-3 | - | TGTGCCAGCAGCTTACTTAGCTCAGATACGCAGTATTTT | CASSLLSSDTQYF
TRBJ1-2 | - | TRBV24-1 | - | TGTGCCACCAGTGGGGACACTCCCCTGGGGGGCTACACCTTC | CATSGDTPLGGYTF
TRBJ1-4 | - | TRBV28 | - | TGTGCCAGCAGTTCACAGGGAATAAAACTGTTTTTT | CASSSQGIKLFF
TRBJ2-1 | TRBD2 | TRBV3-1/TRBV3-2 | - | TGTGCCAGCAGCCAATATGGGACTAGCGGGAGAGGCTATGAGCAGTTCTTC | CASSQYGTSGRGYEQFF
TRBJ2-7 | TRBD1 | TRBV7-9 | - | TGTGCCAGCAGCTCAGGACAGGACTACGAGCAGTACTTC | CASSSGQDYEQYF
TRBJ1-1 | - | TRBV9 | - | TGTGCCAGCAGCGTTGATGGGGCAACTGAAGCTTTCTTT | CASSVDGATEAFF
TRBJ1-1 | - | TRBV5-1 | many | TGCGCCAGCAGCTTGGGACAGTCGAACACTGAAGCTTTCTTT | CASSLGQSNTEAFF